This TCR beta chain originates from a study of blood T cell repertoires in COVID-19. Sequencing was performed with immunoSEQ multiplex PCR; in TCRdb, only in-frame clones are kept and a portion is missing. The table shows roughly 110,000 clones, with just under 90% occurring only once. Germline assignment: CDR1 SNHLY and CDR2 FYNNEI. Deletions cut 6 bases from V and 5 bases from J, with 7 bases between. This CDR3 is built from 11 residues. The material sequenced was peripheral blood. The receptor's source is a woman in her fifties or sixties with acute or convalescent COVID-19. The rearrangement uses TRBV2 and TRBJ1-2; TRBD1 is a possible D gene (5 bases). For the CDR3, the DNA is TGTGCCAGCAGCCAGGGATATGGCTACACCTTC. Its protein is CASSQGYGYTF.